Reported below is one T cell receptor (beta chain). This entry is derived from a study of blood T cells in healthy people across ages. Deletions cut 4 bases from V and 5 bases from J, with 9 bases between. Germline lookup yields CDR1 LGHNA and CDR2 YSLEER. CDR3 length: 13 amino acids. The use of a sample-barcoded 5' primer and a J-beta primer mix characterized a second PCR of about 7 to 12 cycles. All cDNA molecules were each tagged by a template-switch adaptor with 12 random nucleotides. TCRdb called the 5' RACE reads again in MiXCR, with one record for every CDR3 protein. Found here are some 670,000 distinct CDR3 sequences, approximately 52% of them singletons; the top ten hold roughly 14%.

The specimen was blood. The chain has TRBV4-3 and TRBJ2-1, with D uncertain. This receptor was identified in a woman aged 80 or over in good health. In DNA form, the CDR3 reads TGCGCCAGCAGCCCCGTTACCAACAATGAGCAGTTCTTC. Encoded protein: CASSPVTNNEQFF.